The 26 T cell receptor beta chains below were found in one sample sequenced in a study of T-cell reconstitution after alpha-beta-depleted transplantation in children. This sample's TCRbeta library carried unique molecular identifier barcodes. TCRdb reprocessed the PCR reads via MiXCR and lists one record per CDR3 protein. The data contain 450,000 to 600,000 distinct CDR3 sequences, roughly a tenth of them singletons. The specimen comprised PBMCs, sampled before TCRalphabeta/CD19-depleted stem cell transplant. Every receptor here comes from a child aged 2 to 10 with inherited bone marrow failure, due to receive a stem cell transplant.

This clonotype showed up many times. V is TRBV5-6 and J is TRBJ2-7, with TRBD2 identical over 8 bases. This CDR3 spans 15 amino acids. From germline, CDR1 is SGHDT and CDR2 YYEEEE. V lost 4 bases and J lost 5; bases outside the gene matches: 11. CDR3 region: CASSTPGTSLHEQYF. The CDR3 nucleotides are TGTGCCAGCAGCACGCCCGGGACTAGTCTACACGAGCAGTACTTC.

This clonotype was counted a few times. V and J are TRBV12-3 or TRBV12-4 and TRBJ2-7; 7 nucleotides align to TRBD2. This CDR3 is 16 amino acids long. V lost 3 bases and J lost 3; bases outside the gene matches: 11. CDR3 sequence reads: CASSFSSGSGVYEQYF. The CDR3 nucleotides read TGTGCCAGCAGTTTTTCGTCCGGCAGCGGGGTCTACGAGCAGTACTTC.

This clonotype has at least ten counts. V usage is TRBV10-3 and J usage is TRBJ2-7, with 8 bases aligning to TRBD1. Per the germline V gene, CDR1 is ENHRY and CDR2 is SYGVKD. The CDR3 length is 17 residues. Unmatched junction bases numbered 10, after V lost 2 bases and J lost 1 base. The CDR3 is CAISEKLGTGGSYEQYF. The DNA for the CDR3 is TGTGCCATCAGTGAGAAGCTTGGGACAGGAGGGTCCTACGAGCAGTACTTC.

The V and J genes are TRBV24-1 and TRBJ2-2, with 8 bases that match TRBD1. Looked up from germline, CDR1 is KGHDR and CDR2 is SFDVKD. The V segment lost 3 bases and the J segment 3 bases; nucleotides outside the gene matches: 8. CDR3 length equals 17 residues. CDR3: CATSDPQGAFDTGELFF. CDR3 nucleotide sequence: TGTGCCACCAGTGATCCCCAGGGGGCTTTCGACACCGGGGAGCTGTTTTTT.

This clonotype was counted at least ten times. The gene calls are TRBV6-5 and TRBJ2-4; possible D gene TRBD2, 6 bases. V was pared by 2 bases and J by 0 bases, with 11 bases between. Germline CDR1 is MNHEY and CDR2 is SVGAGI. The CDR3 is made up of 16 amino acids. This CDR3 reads CASSYIGGLAKNIQYF. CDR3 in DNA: TGTGCCAGCAGTTACATCGGGGGTCTAGCCAAAAACATTCAGTACTTC.

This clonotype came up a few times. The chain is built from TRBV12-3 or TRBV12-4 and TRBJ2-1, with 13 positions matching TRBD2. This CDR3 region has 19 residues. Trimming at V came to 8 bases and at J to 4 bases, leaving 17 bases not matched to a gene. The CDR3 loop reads CASSKGTSGTVANYNEQFF. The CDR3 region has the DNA TGTGCCAGCTCCAAAGGGACTAGCGGGACGGTGGCCAATTACAATGAGCAGTTCTTC.

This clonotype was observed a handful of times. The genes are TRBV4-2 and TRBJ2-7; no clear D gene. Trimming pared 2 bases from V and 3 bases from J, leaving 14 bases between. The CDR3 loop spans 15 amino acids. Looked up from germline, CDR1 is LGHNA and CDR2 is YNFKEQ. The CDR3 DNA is TGTGCCAGCAGCCAACAGACTCGCAGTGGCTACGAGCAGTACTTC. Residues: CASSQQTRSGYEQYF.

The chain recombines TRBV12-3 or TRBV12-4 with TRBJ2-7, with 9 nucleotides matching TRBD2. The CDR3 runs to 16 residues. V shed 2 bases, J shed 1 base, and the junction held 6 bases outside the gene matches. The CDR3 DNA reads TGTGCCAGCAGTTTACGGGTGGCGGGAGGGTCCTACGAGCAGTACTTC. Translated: CASSLRVAGGSYEQYF.

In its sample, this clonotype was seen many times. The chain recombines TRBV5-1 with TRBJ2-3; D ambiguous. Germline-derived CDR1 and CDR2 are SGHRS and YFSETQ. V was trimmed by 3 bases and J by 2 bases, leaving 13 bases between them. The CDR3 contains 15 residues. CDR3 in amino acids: CASSSIDPYTDTQYF. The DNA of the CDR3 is TGCGCCAGCAGCTCAATTGACCCATACACAGATACGCAGTATTTT.

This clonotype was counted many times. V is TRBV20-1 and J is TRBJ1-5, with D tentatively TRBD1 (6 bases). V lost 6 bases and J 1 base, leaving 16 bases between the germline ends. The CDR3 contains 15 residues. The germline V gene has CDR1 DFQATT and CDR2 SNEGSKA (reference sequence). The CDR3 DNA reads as TGCAGTGCCTCGGCGGGGGGGCTCAGCAATCAGCCCCAGCATTTT. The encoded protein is CSASAGGLSNQPQHF.

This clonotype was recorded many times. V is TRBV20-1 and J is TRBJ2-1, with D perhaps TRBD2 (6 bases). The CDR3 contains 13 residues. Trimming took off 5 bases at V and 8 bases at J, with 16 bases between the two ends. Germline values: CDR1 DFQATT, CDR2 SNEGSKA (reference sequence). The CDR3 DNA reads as TGCAGTGCTCAGGGACTCCACGAGTATGAGCAGTTCTTC. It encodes CSAQGLHEYEQFF.

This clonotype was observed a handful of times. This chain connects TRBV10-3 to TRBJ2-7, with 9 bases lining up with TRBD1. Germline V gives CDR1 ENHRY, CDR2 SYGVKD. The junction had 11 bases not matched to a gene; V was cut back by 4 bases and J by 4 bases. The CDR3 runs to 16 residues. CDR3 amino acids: CAISGMGGTGRYEQYF. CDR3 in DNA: TGTGCCATCAGTGGAATGGGAGGGACAGGGAGATACGAGCAGTACTTC.

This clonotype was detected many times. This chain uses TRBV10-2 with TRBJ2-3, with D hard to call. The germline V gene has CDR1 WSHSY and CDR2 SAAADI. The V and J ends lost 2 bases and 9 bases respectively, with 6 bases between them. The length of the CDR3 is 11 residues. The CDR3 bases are TGCGCCAGCAGTGAGGGCCTCACGCAGTATTTT. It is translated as CASSEGLTQYF.

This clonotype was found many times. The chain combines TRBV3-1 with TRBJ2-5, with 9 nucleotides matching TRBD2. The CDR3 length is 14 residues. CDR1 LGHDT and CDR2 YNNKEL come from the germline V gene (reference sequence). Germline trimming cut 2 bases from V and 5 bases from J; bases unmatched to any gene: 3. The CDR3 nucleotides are TGTGCCAGCAGCCAACTAGCGGGATTGGAGACCCAGTACTTC. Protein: CASSQLAGLETQYF.

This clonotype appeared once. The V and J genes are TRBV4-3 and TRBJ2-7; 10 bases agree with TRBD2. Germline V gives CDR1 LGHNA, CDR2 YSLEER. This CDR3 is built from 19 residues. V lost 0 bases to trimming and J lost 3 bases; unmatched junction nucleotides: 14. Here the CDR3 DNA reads TGCGCCAGCAGCCAAGATCCCTACAGCGGGAGGGGCTCCTGCTACGAGCAGTACTTC. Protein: CASSQDPYSGRGSCYEQYF.

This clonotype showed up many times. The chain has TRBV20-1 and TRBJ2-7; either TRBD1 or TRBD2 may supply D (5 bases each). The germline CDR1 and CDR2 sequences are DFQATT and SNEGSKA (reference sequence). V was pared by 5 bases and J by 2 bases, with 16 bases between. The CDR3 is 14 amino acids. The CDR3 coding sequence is TGCAGTGCTGGGGGTCCCGGGAAACCCTACGAGCAGTACTTC. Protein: CSAGGPGKPYEQYF.

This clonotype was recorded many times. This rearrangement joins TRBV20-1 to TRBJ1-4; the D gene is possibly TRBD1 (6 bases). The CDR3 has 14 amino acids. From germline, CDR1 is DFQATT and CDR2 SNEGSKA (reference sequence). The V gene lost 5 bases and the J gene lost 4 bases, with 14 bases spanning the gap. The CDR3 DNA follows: TGCAGTGCTCAAGGAGGCAGGGGTAATGAAAAACTGTTTTTT. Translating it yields CSAQGGRGNEKLFF.

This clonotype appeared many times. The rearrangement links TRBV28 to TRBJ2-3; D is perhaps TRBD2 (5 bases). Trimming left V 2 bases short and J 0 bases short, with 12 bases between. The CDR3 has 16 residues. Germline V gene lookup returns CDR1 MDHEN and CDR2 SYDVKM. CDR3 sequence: CASSLLTSFSTDTQYF. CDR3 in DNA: TGTGCCAGCAGTTTACTTACTAGTTTTAGCACAGATACGCAGTATTTT.

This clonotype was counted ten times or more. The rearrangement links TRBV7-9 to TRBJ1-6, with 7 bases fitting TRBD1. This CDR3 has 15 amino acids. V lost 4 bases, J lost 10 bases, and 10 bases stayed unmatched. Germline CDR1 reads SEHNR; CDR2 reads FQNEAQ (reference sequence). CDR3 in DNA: TGTGCCAGCAGCTCCTGGGACAGCCTTGAATCACCCCTCCACTTT. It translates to CASSSWDSLESPLHF.

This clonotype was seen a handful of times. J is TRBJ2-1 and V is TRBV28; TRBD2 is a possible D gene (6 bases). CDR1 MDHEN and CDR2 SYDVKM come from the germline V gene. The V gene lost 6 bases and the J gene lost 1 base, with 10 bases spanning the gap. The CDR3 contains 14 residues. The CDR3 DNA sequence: TGTGCCAGCAGAATGGGGGGATCCTACAATGAGCAGTTCTTC. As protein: CASRMGGSYNEQFF. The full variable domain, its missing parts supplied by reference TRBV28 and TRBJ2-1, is DVKVTQSSRYLVKRTGEKVFLECVQDMDHENMFWYRQDPGLGLRLIYFSYDVKMKEKGDIPEGYSVSREKKERFSLILESASTNQTSMYLCASRMGGSYNEQFFGPGTRLTVL.

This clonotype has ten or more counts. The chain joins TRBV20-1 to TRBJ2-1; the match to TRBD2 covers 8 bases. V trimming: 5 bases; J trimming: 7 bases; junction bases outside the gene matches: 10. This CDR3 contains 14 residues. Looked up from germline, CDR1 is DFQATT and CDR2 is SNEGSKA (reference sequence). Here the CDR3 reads CSAFGRGLGNEQFF. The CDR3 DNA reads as TGCAGTGCTTTCGGGAGGGGTCTGGGAAATGAGCAGTTCTTC.

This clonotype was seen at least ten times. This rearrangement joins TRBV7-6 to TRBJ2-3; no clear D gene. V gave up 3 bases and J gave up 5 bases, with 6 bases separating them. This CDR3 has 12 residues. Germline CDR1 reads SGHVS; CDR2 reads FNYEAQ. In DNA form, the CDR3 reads TGTGCCAGCAGCTTTCACCGAGATACGCAGTATTTT. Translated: CASSFHRDTQYF.

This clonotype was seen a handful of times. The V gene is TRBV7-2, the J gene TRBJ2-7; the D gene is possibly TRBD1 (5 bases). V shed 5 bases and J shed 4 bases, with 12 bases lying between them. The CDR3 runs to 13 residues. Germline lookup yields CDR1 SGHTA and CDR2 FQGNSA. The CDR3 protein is CASSLRERYEQYF. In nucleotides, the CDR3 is TGTGCCAGCAGCCTCAGGGAAAGGTACGAGCAGTACTTC.

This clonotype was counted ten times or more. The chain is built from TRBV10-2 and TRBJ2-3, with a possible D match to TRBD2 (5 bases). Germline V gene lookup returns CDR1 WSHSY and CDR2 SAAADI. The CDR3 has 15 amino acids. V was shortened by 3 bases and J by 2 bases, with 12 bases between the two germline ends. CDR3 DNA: TGCGCCAGCAGTGACCCAGCGGCCCTCACAGATACGCAGTATTTT. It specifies CASSDPAALTDTQYF.

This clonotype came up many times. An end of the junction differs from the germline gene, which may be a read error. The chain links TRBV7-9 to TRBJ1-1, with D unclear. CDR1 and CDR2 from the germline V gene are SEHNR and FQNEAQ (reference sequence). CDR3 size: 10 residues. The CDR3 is CASSLEVPAF. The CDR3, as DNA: TGTGCCAGCAGCTTAGAGGTGCCAGCCTTT. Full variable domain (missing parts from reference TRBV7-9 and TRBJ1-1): DTGVSQNPRHKITKRGQNVTFRCDPISEHNRLYWYRQTLGQGPEFLTYFQNEAQLEKSRLLSDRFSAERPKGSFSTLEIQRTEQGDSAMYLCASSLEVPAFGQGTRLTVV.

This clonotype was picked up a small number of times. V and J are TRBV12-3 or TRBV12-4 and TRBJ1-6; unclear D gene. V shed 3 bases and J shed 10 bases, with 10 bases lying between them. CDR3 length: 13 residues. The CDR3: CASSLRLESPLHF. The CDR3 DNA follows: TGTGCCAGCAGTTTGAGGCTCGAATCACCCCTCCACTTT.